This T cell receptor beta chain was retrieved from a study of blood T cell repertoires in COVID-19. Study context: From the United States, Italy and Spain came samples of acute and convalescent COVID-19. PBMCs, B-cell-depleted T cells, or T cells were the source of the cDNA or gDNA that made up the material.

In the authors' workflow: By means of reference gene primer amplification, nucleated cell counts were estimated. Clones were read by immunoSEQ multiplex PCR, and TCRdb kept only the in-frame ones, dropping some. V, J and clone size reflect that table, while D and trimming were determined from the DNA. The profile shows about 260,000 clones, more than 80% of them singletons. Deletions cut 4 bases from V and 4 bases from J, with 17 bases between. This CDR3 is built from 15 residues. CDR1 is SGDLS and CDR2 is YYNGEE in the germline V gene. The receptor was derived from a woman between 35 and 50 years old with acute or convalescent COVID-19. The chain carries TRBV9 and TRBJ1-1; a possible D gene is TRBD1 (5 bases). Source material: peripheral blood. The CDR3 reads CASSPPYRGGTEAFF. The CDR3 nucleotides are TGTGCCAGCAGCCCTCCGTATCGGGGGGGCACTGAAGCTTTCTTT.